Following are 23 T cell receptor beta chains from one sample sequenced in a study of CD8+CD57+ T cells in acquired aplastic anemia. The TCR beta profiling, which covered VDJ combination and CDR3 sequence, was carried out using genomic DNA as the template. TCRdb redid the calling of the reads with MiXCR, one entry per CDR3 protein. The profile shows 100,000 to 150,000 distinct CDR3 sequences, more than 35% of them singletons. Input material: sorted CD4+, CD8+, or CD8+CD57+ T cells (not recorded which) from PBMCs. The receptor set was obtained from a human donor in good health, serving as a control.

The rearrangement uses TRBV4-2 and TRBJ1-6; D might be TRBD1 (5 bases). The CDR3 runs to 14 residues. Per the germline V gene, CDR1 is LGHNA and CDR2 is YNFKEQ. The V end lost 3 bases, the J end lost 9 bases, and 12 bases lay between the germline ends. The CDR3 coding sequence is TGTGCCAGCAGCCAGGGACTGGAAAGTTCACCCCTCCACTTT. Its translation is CASSQGLESSPLHF.

The gene calls are TRBV24-1 and TRBJ1-2; D is ambiguous. The CDR3 consists of 15 residues. Germline V gene sequence: CDR1 KGHDR, CDR2 SFDVKD. Trimming removed 4 bases from V and 3 bases from J, with 14 bases in between. The CDR3 protein is CATSDTDQSYYGYTF. In DNA, the CDR3 is TGTGCCACCAGTGACACTGATCAGTCCTACTATGGCTACACCTTC.

V gene TRBV18 combines with J gene TRBJ1-1; D is unclear. This CDR3 comprises 14 residues. V was cut by 4 bases and J by 0 bases, with 9 bases left in between. The germline gives CDR1 KGHSH, CDR2 LQKENI. The CDR3 DNA reads as TGTGCCAGCTCACAAAGACACTTGAACACTGAAGCTTTCTTT. This gives the protein CASSQRHLNTEAFF.

This clonotype was seen repeatedly, ten times or more. The V call is TRBV7-2, the J call TRBJ2-6; a weak D match, TRBD1 (6 bases). The ends were cut back, 3 bases at V and 2 bases at J, with 20 bases in the middle. Germline CDR1 reads SGHTA; CDR2 reads FQGNSA. There are 19 residues in the CDR3. The CDR3 bases are TGTGCCAGCAGCTTTGATCGGGTAGGGGGTCGGGCTGGGGCCAACGTCCTGACTTTC. This sequence encodes CASSFDRVGGRAGANVLTF. The variable domain in full, completed from reference TRBV7-2 and TRBJ2-6, reads GAGVSQSPSNKVTEKGKDVELRCDPISGHTALYWYRQSLGQGLEFLIYFQGNSAPDKSGLPSDRFSAERTGGSVSTLTIQRTQQEDSAVYLCASSFDRVGGRAGANVLTFGAGSRLTVL.

The chain has TRBV5-5 and TRBJ1-2; D is ambiguous. The CDR3 loop spans 15 amino acids. V gave up 1 base and J gave up 2 bases, with 12 bases separating them. Germline CDR1 is SGHKS and CDR2 is YYEKEE (reference sequence). The CDR3 DNA reads TGTGCCAGCAGCTTGTTCTTCACAGAAAACTATGGCTACACCTTC. Amino acids: CASSLFFTENYGYTF.

V and J are TRBV18 and TRBJ2-3, with 8 bases lining up with TRBD2. Germline trimming cut 3 bases from V and 4 bases from J; bases unmatched to any gene: 12. The CDR3 covers 17 residues. Germline CDR1 and CDR2: KGHSH and LQKENI. CDR3 amino acids: CASSPSSGLAGADTQYF. CDR3 sequence (DNA): TGTGCCAGCTCACCCTCGTCTGGACTAGCAGGAGCAGATACGCAGTATTTT. Based on the CDR3 plus reference TRBV18 and TRBJ2-3, the full variable domain is NAGVMQNPRHLVRRRGQEARLRCSPMKGHSHVYWYRQLPEEGLKFMVYLQKENIIDESGMPKERFSAEFPKEGPSILRIQQVVRGDSAAYFCASSPSSGLAGADTQYFGPGTRLTVL.

This clonotype was counted at least ten times. V usage is TRBV19 and J usage is TRBJ2-1, with TRBD1 identical over 9 bases. The J segment lost 6 bases and the V segment lost 10 bases, leaving 13 bases of the junction unmatched. Germline CDR1 LNHDA, CDR2 SQIVND (reference sequence). This CDR3 contains 15 residues. In DNA, the CDR3 is TGTGCCACCAAGAAAGGGGACAGGGTGGGCAATGAGCAGTTCTTC. Protein: CATKKGDRVGNEQFF.

There are a few counts of this clonotype. A read error may account for a junction end that differs from germline. This chain links TRBV12-5 with TRBJ2-3; TRBD2 matches 9 bases. The CDR3 runs to 15 residues. Germline V gene lookup returns CDR1 LGHNT and CDR2 FRNRAP. DNA for the CDR3: TGTGCTAGTGGCTTGGCGGGGGGGCCCGCAGATACGCAGTATTTT. Protein: CASGLAGGPADTQYF.

V gene TRBV28 combines with J gene TRBJ2-7; D could derive from TRBD1 or TRBD2 (5 bases each). Trimming took off 3 bases at V and 3 bases at J, with 15 bases between the two ends. Germline loops: CDR1 MDHEN, CDR2 SYDVKM. CDR3 length: 15 amino acids. The CDR3 loop is CASSFPGAGNYEQYF. In DNA form, the CDR3 reads TGTGCCAGCAGTTTCCCCGGGGCAGGGAACTACGAGCAGTACTTC. Full variable domain (rest looked up from reference TRBV28 and TRBJ2-7): DVKVTQSSRYLVKRTGEKVFLECVQDMDHENMFWYRQDPGLGLRLIYFSYDVKMKEKGDIPEGYSVSREKKERFSLILESASTNQTSMYLCASSFPGAGNYEQYFGPGTRLTVT.

As regards this clonotype: A clone one base away is much larger, so this may be a read error. The rearrangement uses TRBV12-5 and TRBJ2-3; 8 nucleotides match TRBD1. The CDR3 length is 15 residues. The germline gives CDR1 LGHNT, CDR2 FRNRAP. The CDR3 here is CASGPTGLGTGTQYF. For the CDR3, the DNA is TGTGCTAGTGGTCCAACGGGTCTCGGGACAGGTACGCAGTATTTT.

The chain combines TRBV2 with TRBJ2-7, with 8 positions matching TRBD2. Germline loops: CDR1 SNHLY, CDR2 FYNNEI. The CDR3 contains 14 residues. V gave up 1 base and J gave up 7 bases; unmatched junction bases: 6. The CDR3 region is CASSEVLAATEQYF. CDR3 coding DNA: TGTGCCAGCAGTGAAGTACTAGCGGCTACGGAGCAGTACTTC.

This clonotype occurred many times. The chain joins TRBV20-1 to TRBJ1-1, with D tentatively TRBD1 (5 bases). The CDR3 covers 14 residues. Germline CDR1 DFQATT, CDR2 SNEGSKA (reference sequence). Trimming shortened V by 1 base and J by 0 bases, and 9 bases separated the two germline ends. The CDR3 region has the DNA TGCAGTGCTAGAGTACCAGGGATGAACACTGAAGCTTTCTTT. Protein: CSARVPGMNTEAFF.

This clonotype was observed at least ten times. This sequence joins TRBV5-1 and TRBJ1-2; tentatively, D is TRBD1 (6 bases). Per germline, CDR1 SGHRS and CDR2 YFSETQ. V lost 0 bases, J lost 7 bases, and 10 bases lay in between. The CDR3 runs to 13 residues. The CDR3: CASSLEGGSGYTF. The CDR3 bases are TGCGCCAGCAGCTTGGAGGGGGGCAGTGGCTACACCTTC.

The table lists this clonotype with a count of one. This sequence joins TRBV10-3 and TRBJ2-3; 8 nucleotides line up with TRBD2. The germline V gene has CDR1 ENHRY and CDR2 SYGVKD. With V trimmed by 4 bases and J by 6 bases, 6 bases remained unmatched. There are 14 residues in the CDR3. DNA of the CDR3: TGTGCCATCAGTGCAGCGGGGGCGGAGGATACGCAGTATTTT. This gives the protein CAISAAGAEDTQYF.

This clonotype was seen repeatedly, ten times or more. The genes are TRBV12-3 or TRBV12-4 and TRBJ2-3; 8 bases are shared with TRBD1. J lost 6 bases, V lost 8 bases, and 7 bases had no gene match. The CDR3 length is 13 residues. CDR3 loop: CASADRVGDTQYF. The DNA for the CDR3 is TGTGCCAGCGCGGACAGGGTAGGGGATACGCAGTATTTT.

This clonotype was observed a single time. The rearrangement links TRBV15 to TRBJ1-5, with a weak D call TRBD1 (6 bases). V was pared by 1 base and J by 4 bases, with 11 bases between. This CDR3 has 15 amino acids. CDR1 LNHNV and CDR2 YYDKDF come from the germline V gene (reference sequence). CDR3 in amino acids: CATSRGTVENQPQHF. The CDR3 DNA follows: TGTGCCACCAGCAGAGGGACAGTCGAAAATCAGCCCCAGCATTTT.

This clonotype has at least ten counts. This chain joins TRBV5-1 and TRBJ1-1; D possibly corresponds to TRBD1 (5 bases). V was clipped by 0 bases and J by 6 bases, with 12 bases between them. This CDR3 is 14 amino acids long. Germline assignment: CDR1 SGHRS and CDR2 YFSETQ. The CDR3 region has the DNA TGCGCCAGCAGCTTGGTAGGGGAACGCGCTGAAGCTTTCTTT. Translated: CASSLVGERAEAFF.

This clonotype was observed at least ten times. This sequence joins TRBV18 and TRBJ1-5; D is undetermined. The germline V gene has CDR1 KGHSH and CDR2 LQKENI. CDR3 length: 14 amino acids. V was clipped by 3 bases and J by 4 bases, with 10 bases between them. The DNA for the CDR3 is TGTGCCAGCTCACCGTCGGAGGGAAATCAGCCCCAGCATTTT. Its protein is CASSPSEGNQPQHF. Based on the CDR3 plus reference TRBV18 and TRBJ1-5, the full variable domain is NAGVMQNPRHLVRRRGQEARLRCSPMKGHSHVYWYRQLPEEGLKFMVYLQKENIIDESGMPKERFSAEFPKEGPSILRIQQVVRGDSAAYFCASSPSEGNQPQHFGDGTRLSIL.

V and J are TRBV10-3 and TRBJ2-3; possibly TRBD1 or TRBD2 for D (5 bases each). This CDR3 contains 15 residues. The germline CDR1 and CDR2 sequences are ENHRY and SYGVKD. V gave up 10 bases and J gave up 6 bases, with 23 bases separating them. CDR3 coding DNA: TGTGCCAGCAGCTGCCGGGACCGGGTAAAGGATACGCAGTATTTT. Protein: CASSCRDRVKDTQYF.

This clonotype has a count of ten or more. The chain uses TRBV30 and TRBJ2-3, with TRBD2 matching 8 bases. With V trimmed by 0 bases and J by 6 bases, 11 bases remained unmatched. CDR3 length: 16 amino acids. Germline CDR1 and CDR2: GTSNPN and SVGIG (reference sequence). CDR3 loop: CAWSVMPGGHGDTQYF. CDR3 nucleotide sequence: TGTGCCTGGAGTGTAATGCCGGGGGGGCATGGTGATACGCAGTATTTT.

This clonotype appeared many times. The chain carries TRBV6-1 and TRBJ2-1, with 7 bases lining up with TRBD2. This CDR3 contains 14 residues. Germline V gene sequence: CDR1 MNHNS, CDR2 SASEGT. The trim removed 7 bases at V and 3 bases at J, leaving 6 bases unmatched. This chain's CDR3 is CASNPSGGYNEQFF. CDR3 nucleotides: TGTGCCAGCAACCCCTCGGGGGGCTACAATGAGCAGTTCTTC.

The rearrangement joins TRBV10-3 to TRBJ2-5, with no clear D. Germline V gene lookup returns CDR1 ENHRY and CDR2 SYGVKD. Trimming took off 5 bases at V and 2 bases at J, with 9 bases between the two ends. The CDR3 contains 13 residues. This chain's CDR3 is CAISPGIQETQYF. CDR3 bases: TGTGCCATCAGTCCAGGAATTCAAGAGACCCAGTACTTC.

The chain uses TRBV20-1 and TRBJ1-2; the match to TRBD1 covers 9 bases. The germline CDR1 and CDR2 sequences are DFQATT and SNEGSKA (reference sequence). J lost 6 bases, V lost 5 bases, and 7 bases had no gene match. This CDR3 has 13 amino acids. CDR3 protein: CSASLDRGDGYTF. As DNA, the CDR3 is TGCAGTGCTTCTCTAGACAGGGGGGATGGCTACACCTTC.